The T cell receptor (beta chain) under discussion was sequenced for a study of PD-1 blockade in classical Hodgkin lymphoma. TCRdb's copy holds only in-frame clones and misses some; the assay was immunoSEQ multiplex PCR. This table has nearly 25,000 clones, about 89% appearing once. The time point was: newly diagnosed, previously untreated cHL patient sample. CD4+ T cells were purified from thawed PBMCs by magnetic negative selection. Peripheral samples used as comparators were newly diagnosed, untreated classical Hodgkin lymphoma PBMCs. V was pared by 2 bases and J by 4 bases, with 16 bases between. From germline, CDR1 is GTSNPN and CDR2 SVGIG (reference sequence). CDR3 length: 15 amino acids. Findings of the study overall: Compared with healthy donors, newly diagnosed patients reportedly showed lower baseline TCR diversity.

On this clone itself: Its antigen is not known.

The TCR was taken from a human donor with classical Hodgkin lymphoma. The rearrangement joins TRBV30 to TRBJ2-3; weak D call: TRBD2 (6 bases). Sequenced: CD4+ T cells from blood. CDR3 in amino acids: CAWSIPGVVADTQYF. Here the CDR3 DNA reads TGTGCCTGGAGTATTCCGGGGGTAGTGGCAGATACGCAGTATTTT.